The clone carrying this T cell receptor beta chain showed up many times. Its antigen is not identified. Germline V lookup: CDR1 SSHAT, CDR2 FNYEAQ (reference sequence). The CDR3 has 13 residues. V lost 4 bases and J 6 bases, leaving 11 bases between the germline ends. The data derive from a study of identical twins. TCRdb reprocessed the 5' RACE reads with MiXCR, giving one entry per CDR3 protein. The top ten clones hold about 0.48% of a sample with 400,000 to 600,000 distinct CDR3 sequences, around 24% of them seen once. Study-wide results and limits: Compared with models, monozygotic twins showed more out-of-frame TCR alpha sharing.

This sample was also put to use in a study of yellow fever vaccine responses in identical twins.

This chain uses TRBV7-7 with TRBJ2-3, with D perhaps matching TRBD2 (6 bases). Sequenced input: CD4+ T cells sorted from blood. This clonotype originated in a woman under 30 in good health. The CDR3 DNA reads TGTGCCAGCAGCTCCCGACTAGGCGATACGCAGTATTTT. Translation: CASSSRLGDTQYF. Supplemented by reference TRBV7-7 and TRBJ2-3, the full variable domain reads GAGVSQSPRYKVTKRGQDVTLRCDPISSHATLYWYQQALGQGPEFLTYFNYEAQPDKSGLPSDRFSAERPEGSISTLTIQRTEQRDSAMYRCASSSRLGDTQYFGPGTRLTVL.